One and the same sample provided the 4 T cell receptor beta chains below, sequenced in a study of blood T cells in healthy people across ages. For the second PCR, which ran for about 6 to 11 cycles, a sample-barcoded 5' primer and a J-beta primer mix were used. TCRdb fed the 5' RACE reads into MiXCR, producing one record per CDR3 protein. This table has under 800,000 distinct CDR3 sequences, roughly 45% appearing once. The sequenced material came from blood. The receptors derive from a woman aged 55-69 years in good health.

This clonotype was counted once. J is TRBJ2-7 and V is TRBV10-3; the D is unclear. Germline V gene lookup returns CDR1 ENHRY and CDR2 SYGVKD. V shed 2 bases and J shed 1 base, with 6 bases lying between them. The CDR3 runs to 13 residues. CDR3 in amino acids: CAISEGASYEQYF. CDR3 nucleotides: TGTGCCATCAGTGAGGGAGCGTCCTACGAGCAGTACTTC.

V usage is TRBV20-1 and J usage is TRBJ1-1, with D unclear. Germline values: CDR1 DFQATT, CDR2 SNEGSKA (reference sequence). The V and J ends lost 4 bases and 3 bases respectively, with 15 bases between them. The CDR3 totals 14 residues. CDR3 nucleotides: TGCAGTGCTACGCCAGACACCGGGGACACTGAAGCTTTCTTT. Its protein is CSATPDTGDTEAFF.

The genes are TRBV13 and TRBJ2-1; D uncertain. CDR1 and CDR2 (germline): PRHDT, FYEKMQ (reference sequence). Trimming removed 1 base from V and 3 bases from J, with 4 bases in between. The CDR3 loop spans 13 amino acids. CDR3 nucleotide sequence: TGTGCCAGCAGCTTAGTCTTCTACAATGAGCAGTTCTTC. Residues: CASSLVFYNEQFF.

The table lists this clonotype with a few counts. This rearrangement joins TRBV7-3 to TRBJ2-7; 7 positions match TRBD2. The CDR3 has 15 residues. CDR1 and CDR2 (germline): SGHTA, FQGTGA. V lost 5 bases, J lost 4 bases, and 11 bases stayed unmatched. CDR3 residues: CASSLGLDHAYEQYF. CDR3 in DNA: TGTGCCAGCAGCCTTGGACTAGATCATGCATACGAGCAGTACTTC.